This T cell receptor (beta chain) is drawn from a study of STAT5B mutations in CD4+ large granular lymphocyte leukemia. Across the whole study: The CDR3 'QG' motif was associated with a particular HLA allele among healthy donors.

Regarding this clone: Its antigen remains unidentified.

Study outcomes and limitations: Without putative leukemic clones, patient CD4-sorted repertoires remained more clonal than healthy CD4+ repertoires. Main leukemic clonotypes were patient-specific, but more than 20% appeared at low frequency elsewhere. TRBV06-family usage was enriched in top patient clones (8/27) versus controls (2/35).

Per germline, CDR1 MNHNY and CDR2 SVGAGI (reference sequence). The CDR3 length is 14 residues. The V end was cut by 0 bases, the J end by 2 bases, with 2 bases between. The data were produced by immunoSEQ multiplex PCR, yet TCRdb's version contains in-frame clones alone and is incomplete. The data hold roughly 24,000 clones, with around 72% observed a single time. The V call is TRBV6-6, the J call TRBJ2-6; D remains unclear. The TCR sequence derives from a human donor in good health. The sample was CD4+ T cells from blood buffy coats. CDR3 sequence: CASSYSTGANVLTF. In DNA form, the CDR3 reads TGTGCCAGCAGTTACTCGACTGGGGCCAACGTCCTGACTTTC.